This T cell receptor (beta chain) was profiled in a study of shared clonotypes between healthy human individuals (dated by TCRdb to about 2020). Context from the whole study: Three men and two women, aged 18 to 49 years, made up the cohort. Blood TCR repertoires of a handful of healthy adults were deeply sequenced to estimate repertoire size and the extent of clonotype sharing between individuals. Between about 0.9 and 8.9 billion PBMCs per donor were obtained by leukapheresis. For each donor, CD4 naive and CD4 memory were each run on three plates, CD8 naive on two plates, and CD8 memory on one plate. Different laboratories and diverse techniques were used to prepare libraries and sequence TCR repertoires, to increase sequencing depth and limit assay-specific biases.

The investigation overall reported the following: Compared with non-shared clonotypes, the clonotypes found in all four sorted-subset donors had higher generation probabilities. Based on pairwise subsampling, the degree of clonotype sharing among donors was expected to be affected by sequencing depth. The small number of donors limited the genetic and exposure-history diversity represented. Incomplete sequencing was indicated by rarefaction of sorted-subset datasets, despite the large sequencing depth. Sampling was limited to blood, and TCR repertoires in tissue likely differ from TCR repertoires in blood. Across a handful of donors, around 5.4% of naive CD4, 3% to 3.5% of naive CD8, 2.3% of memory CD4, and about 0.4% of memory CD8 clonotypes were shared. Naive subsets generally had larger estimated clonotype richness than memory subsets.

Concerning this clone: Its binding antigen is unknown. Base qualities were left out, and no much larger clone turns up one base away.

CD8 naive samples were obtained by positive selection for CCR7 among CD45RO-negative cells, yielding a CD45RA+CCR7+ population from which TemRA cells were excluded. Healthy HIV-negative adults with no recently reported acute infections or vaccinations were included as donors. All donors were Caucasian adults living in Nashville, Tennessee, USA. Blood was obtained by leukapheresis, after which PBMCs were separated by Ficoll-Histopaque density gradient centrifugation and cryopreserved in liquid nitrogen vapor phase. Analytical flow cytometry was used to check the purity and quantity of each magnetically sorted T cell population. From each sorted fraction, genomic DNA was isolated and quantified by UV absorbance on a Nanodrop 2000c. Ends trimmed: V by 2 bases, J by 3 bases; bases unmatched to a gene: 3. Based on the germline V gene, the CDR1 and CDR2 sequences are SGHTS and YDEGEE. The CDR3, cysteine through phenylalanine, is 14 amino acids long. Only CDR3 DNA remains: 42 bases, in frame from the first base.

TCR CDR3 regions were amplified from genomic DNA by multiplex PCR using the deep immunoSEQ assay. Extracted genomic DNA from each cell subset was distributed evenly across all wells of several immunoSEQ 96-well plates, and each plate was treated as a replicate. For sorted subsets, roughly 200 ng of genomic DNA, equivalent to 25,000 to 35,000 T cell genomes, went into each replicate PCR. Purified libraries were quantified with a Qubit 3.0 fluorometer, sized on a Bioanalyzer 2100, and re-quantified with the KAPA Library Quantification kit. A separate single-read 150-cycle Illumina NextSeq 550 flow cell was used to sequence each immunoSEQ 96-well plate. From the authors' description of their analysis: Because the immunoSEQ output included only junctional sequences and no quality scores, the filtering could not be the same as the filtering used for full-length reads. Sequences were annotated with PyIR, a Python wrapper for IgBLAST v1.9, using IMGT germline references to assign V/J genes and CDR3. Reads with weak V/J assignments (E-value above 1e-6), missing CDR3, stop codons, out-of-frame junctions, or ambiguous translated residues were removed. V3J clonotypes were defined by identical inferred V gene, J gene, and CDR3 amino acid sequence. The percentage overlap between two repertoires was calculated by dividing the number of shared unique clonotypes by the size of the smaller repertoire. Richness of each repertoire was evaluated using RTK rarefaction, the Chao1 estimator, and Recon v2.1 estimates of unobserved clonotypes. Generation probabilities were computed with OLGA for all TCRbeta clonotypes obtained by the gDNA method from a handful of donors. TCRdb re-hosts the immuneACCESS table, in-frame sequences only. Its copies lack some clones; in the studies checked, an unresolved V gene accounts for under half of them, and the cause for the rest is not known. V, J and clone size are those of that table, while D and trimming were read from the DNA. Here the sample has under 600,000 clones; 95% to 98% occur a single time. Clones ranked in the top ten supply 0.25% to 0.35% of the sample.

Recombination linked TRBV5-8 to TRBJ2-3; TRBD2 aligns with 7 central bases. The TCR originated in a man aged 25-45 years in good health. Sequencing was performed on naive CD8+ T cells sorted from blood. The cell subset or site label, as the study defines it: CD45RA+CCR7+. The DNA sequence is TGTGCCAGCAGCTTCCCCGGGGGGACAGATACGCAGTATTTT. It translates as CASSFPGGTDTQYF.